A selection of T cell receptor beta chains follows, all from one sample in a study of radiotherapy plus CTLA-4 blockade in lung cancer. Measured with immunoSEQ multiplex PCR; TCRdb has only the in-frame clones, and not every one. Of over 100,000 clones listed, 81% are singletons. The sequences come from peripheral blood, collected from a patient treated with radiotherapy plus ipilimumab. The receptors originated from a human donor with non-small cell lung cancer that progressed on radiotherapy plus ipilimumab. Some clones in this sample may be carry-over from other donors' samples. The CDR3 runs from the conserved cysteine through the conserved F or W. Size is stated for part of the rows, as once, few or many counts, or as a class when the clone is expanded.

clone size	J gene	CDR3 length	V gene	CDR3 protein
-	TRBJ2-7	14	TRBV7-2	CASSLVVGAYEQYF
-	TRBJ2-3	17	TRBV11-1	CASSLASGTSGGDTQYF
-	TRBJ1-5	13	TRBV5-1	CASSLGLNQPQHF
-	TRBJ2-7	15	TRBV2	CASRIGQGVNYEQYF
-	TRBJ2-1	14	TRBV11-1	CASGGLSSYNEQFF
-	TRBJ2-1	14	TRBV5-1	CASSPGQGAREQFF
-	TRBJ1-2	13	TRBV6-5	CASKATGNYGYTF
-	TRBJ1-2	16	TRBV7-2	CASSLDWTGINYGYTF
-	TRBJ2-5	12	TRBV29-1	CSTTGLQETQYF
-	TRBJ2-5	13	TRBV7-2	CASSRTSEETQYF
-	TRBJ2-3	14	TRBV6-1	CASSQDRGTDTQYF
-	TRBJ2-2	15	TRBV5-1	CASSSGQGHTGELFF
-	TRBJ1-5	14	TRBV29-1	CSVAWGQNNQPQHF
once	TRBJ1-6	14	TRBV4-3	CASSLDREGSPLHF